These 12 T cell receptor beta chains were sequenced from one sample in a study of blood T cell repertoires in COVID-19. Sequencing was performed with immunoSEQ multiplex PCR; in TCRdb, only in-frame clones are kept and a portion is missing. The sample contains about 340,000 clones, more than 70% of which appear only once. Sequencing was carried out using peripheral blood. These receptors were taken from a man aged 25 to 40 with active or convalescent COVID-19.

In its sample, this clone was seen once. Other DNA sequences in the same sample also yield this CDR3. The J gene is TRBJ2-7, the V gene TRBV19; D unresolved. Germline V gene sequence: CDR1 LNHDA, CDR2 SQIVND (reference sequence). The V end was cut by 1 base, the J end by 6 bases, with 4 bases between. The CDR3 covers 11 residues. The CDR3, as DNA: TGTGCCAGTAGTATAGGTCGCGAGCAGTACTTC. Its translation is CASSIGREQYF.

The chain combines TRBV19 with TRBJ1-4, with D maybe TRBD1 (6 bases). Between the trimmed V and J ends, which lost 4 bases and 10 bases, there was a span of 13 bases. The CDR3 covers 13 residues. Germline CDR1 and CDR2: LNHDA and SQIVND (reference sequence). CDR3 sequence (DNA): TGTGCCAGTAGTACTCGACAGGAAGGAAAACTGTTTTTT. Amino acid sequence: CASSTRQEGKLFF.

This chain connects TRBV7-2 to TRBJ1-1, with TRBD1 matching 10 bases. Losses at the gene ends were 10 bases for V and 0 bases for J; bases not matched to a gene: 14. The germline V gene has CDR1 SGHTA and CDR2 FQGNSA. This CDR3 is built from 17 residues. CDR3 coding DNA: TGTGCCACCAGGGGGGGGACAGGGGTTGAAATGAACACTGAAGCTTTCTTT. Amino acid sequence: CATRGGTGVEMNTEAFF.

This chain uses TRBV7-2 with TRBJ2-3; 8 nucleotides align to TRBD2. Looked up from germline, CDR1 is SGHTA and CDR2 is FQGNSA. The CDR3 loop spans 15 amino acids. V lost 2 bases, J lost 6 bases, and 7 bases stayed unmatched. CDR3 DNA: TGTGCCAGCAGCTTACAGCGGGAGTCGAGGGATACGCAGTATTTT. It specifies CASSLQRESRDTQYF.

The chain joins TRBV12-3 or TRBV12-4 to TRBJ2-7; 8 bases line up with TRBD1. With 5 bases clipped from V and 7 bases from J, the junction kept 4 bases outside the gene matches. The CDR3 is 12 amino acids. In nucleotides, the CDR3 is TGTGCCAGCAGTGCGGACAGGGCAGAGCAGTACTTC. It codes for CASSADRAEQYF.

This clone occurred a few times. This chain connects TRBV28 to TRBJ1-1; unclear D gene. The V end lost 3 bases, the J end lost 2 bases, and 7 bases lay between the germline ends. Germline loops: CDR1 MDHEN, CDR2 SYDVKM. The CDR3 consists of 13 residues. CDR3 coding DNA: TGTGCCAGCAGTTTTTCCCCTAACACTGAAGCTTTCTTT. Residues: CASSFSPNTEAFF.

With respect to this clone: Other nucleotide sequences in the sample specify the same CDR3. The V call is TRBV6-5, the J call TRBJ1-1; D unclear. This CDR3 is built from 14 residues. V lost 6 bases to trimming and J lost 0 bases, with 11 bases between them. Per germline, CDR1 MNHEY and CDR2 SVGAGI. The CDR3 loop reads CASSWTGMNTEAFF. The CDR3 DNA sequence: TGTGCCAGCAGCTGGACGGGGATGAACACTGAAGCTTTCTTT.

The chain carries TRBV7-6 and TRBJ2-3; 10 nucleotides align to TRBD2. The CDR3 is made up of 17 amino acids. V shed 5 bases, J shed 7 bases, and the junction held 15 bases outside the gene matches. The germline gives CDR1 SGHVS, CDR2 FNYEAQ. Written as DNA, the CDR3 is TGTGCCAGCAGCCCCGGCCCCCAGCGGGGGGGTAGAAATACGCAGTATTTT. It is translated as CASSPGPQRGGRNTQYF.

This sequence joins TRBV5-1 and TRBJ2-7; 8 bases match TRBD2. V shed 6 bases and J 3 bases; nucleotides not matched to a gene: 14. Germline loops: CDR1 SGHRS, CDR2 YFSETQ. This CDR3 has 16 residues. The CDR3, as DNA: TGCGCCAGCAACCTCCTAAGCGGGAGCGGTATCTACGAGCAGTACTTC. Translated, it gives CASNLLSGSGIYEQYF.

The J gene is TRBJ1-1, the V gene TRBV7-3; D uncertain. V was clipped by 0 bases and J by 9 bases, with 11 bases between them. The CDR3 totals 13 residues. Looked up from germline, CDR1 is SGHTA and CDR2 is FQGTGA. The CDR3 DNA reads TGTGCCAGCAGCTTAACGAGGAGAGGGCAAGCTTTCTTT. It is translated as CASSLTRRGQAFF.

The J gene is TRBJ1-1, the V gene TRBV29-1, with D possibly TRBD1 on 6 matching bases. The CDR3 extends over 14 amino acids. Per germline, CDR1 SQVTM and CDR2 ANQGSEA. V lost 7 bases and J lost 1, with 16 bases in between. Here the CDR3 reads CSACRDKRNTEAFF. CDR3 bases: TGCAGCGCCTGCCGGGACAAGAGGAACACTGAAGCTTTCTTT. The full variable domain, completed using reference TRBV29-1 and TRBJ1-1, is SAVISQKPSRDICQRGTSLTIQCQVDSQVTMMFWYRQQPGQSLTLIATANQGSEATYESGFVIDKFPISRPNLTFSTLTVSNMSPEDSSIYLCSACRDKRNTEAFFGQGTRLTVV.

This chain uses TRBV7-6 with TRBJ2-7; 8 bases are shared with TRBD1. V was clipped by 3 bases and J by 0 bases; unmatched bases: 4. Looked up from germline, CDR1 is SGHVS and CDR2 is FNYEAQ. There are 15 residues in the CDR3. The CDR3 DNA follows: TGTGCCAGCAGCTTTCTACAGGGGGGCTCCTACGAGCAGTACTTC. The encoded protein is CASSFLQGGSYEQYF.